The sequence of this T cell receptor (beta chain) was determined in a study of blood T cell repertoires in COVID-19. Study summary: Samples came from the United States, Italy and Spain, spanning acute and convalescent COVID-19.

In the original processing: Quantification of nucleated cells was approximated via reference gene primer amplification. Profiled with immunoSEQ multiplex PCR; TCRdb holds only in-frame clones, not every one. That table supplies the V and J calls and clone size; D and trimming were determined from the DNA. The sample holds about 220,000 clones, about 86% seen once. The germline V gene has CDR1 ENHRY and CDR2 SYGVKD. The CDR3 has 13 residues. The V gene lost 0 bases and the J gene lost 6 bases, with 9 bases spanning the gap. The source of this sequence is a woman aged 45-65 years with COVID-19, enrolled during active disease. J is TRBJ2-7 and V is TRBV10-3; D is possibly TRBD2 (5 bases). The sample consisted of peripheral blood. CDR3 in amino acids: CAISESEVSEQYF. The CDR3, as DNA: TGTGCCATCAGTGAGTCGGAGGTCTCCGAGCAGTACTTC.